The clone carrying this TCR beta chain was found a few times. What it binds is unknown. These data come from a study of beta chain features in type 1 diabetes. Findings of the study overall: Shortening of TCRB CDR3s, moderate but significant, appeared in all four CD4+ subsets of Type 1 diabetes patients. Using cDNA template may skew counts toward highly expressing activated cells.

Since all of the isolated RNA was reverse transcribed, expressed TCRB transcripts were what got sequenced. Repertoires were generated with immunoSEQ multiplex PCR, while TCRdb's copy carries only in-frame clones and drops some. The sample contains roughly 700,000 clones, over 10% of which appear only once. CDR1 and CDR2 (germline): SGHRS, YFSETQ. The V and J ends lost 0 bases and 0 bases respectively, with 7 bases between them. The CDR3 sequence is 15 residues long. The clonotype originates from a man younger than 35 with type 1 diabetes. Sequencing was performed on naive CD4+ T cells from blood. V and J are TRBV5-1 and TRBJ1-5, with D hard to call. CDR3 in amino acids: CASSLEDFSNQPQHF. In nucleotides, the CDR3 is TGCGCCAGCAGCTTGGAGGATTTTAGCAATCAGCCCCAGCATTTT.